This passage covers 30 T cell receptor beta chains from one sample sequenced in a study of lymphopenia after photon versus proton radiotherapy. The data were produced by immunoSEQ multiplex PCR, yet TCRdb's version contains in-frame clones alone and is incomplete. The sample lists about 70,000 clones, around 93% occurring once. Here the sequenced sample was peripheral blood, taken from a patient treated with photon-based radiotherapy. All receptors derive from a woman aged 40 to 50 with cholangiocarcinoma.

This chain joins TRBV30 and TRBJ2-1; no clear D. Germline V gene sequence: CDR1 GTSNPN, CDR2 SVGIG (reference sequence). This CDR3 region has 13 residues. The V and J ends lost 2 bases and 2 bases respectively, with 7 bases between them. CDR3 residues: CAWSWPPYNEQFF. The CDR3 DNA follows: TGTGCCTGGAGTTGGCCACCCTACAATGAGCAGTTCTTC.

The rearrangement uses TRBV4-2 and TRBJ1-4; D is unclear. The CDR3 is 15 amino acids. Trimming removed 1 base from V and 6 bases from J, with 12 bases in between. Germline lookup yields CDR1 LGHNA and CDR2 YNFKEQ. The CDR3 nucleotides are TGTGCCAGCAGCCAAGTTCAAGGGAGGGATGAAAAACTGTTTTTT. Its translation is CASSQVQGRDEKLFF.

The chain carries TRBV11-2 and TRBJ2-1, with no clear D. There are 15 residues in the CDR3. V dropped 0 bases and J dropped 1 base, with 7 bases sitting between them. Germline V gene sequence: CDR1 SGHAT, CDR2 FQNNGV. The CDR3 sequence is CASSLEGISYNEQFF. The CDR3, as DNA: TGTGCCAGCAGCTTAGAGGGAATATCCTACAATGAGCAGTTCTTC.

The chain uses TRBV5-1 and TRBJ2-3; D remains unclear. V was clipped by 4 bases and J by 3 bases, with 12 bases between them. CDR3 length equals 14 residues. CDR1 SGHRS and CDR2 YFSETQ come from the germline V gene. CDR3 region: CASSLHGPTDTQYF. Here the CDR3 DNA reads TGCGCCAGCAGCCTGCACGGTCCGACAGATACGCAGTATTTT.

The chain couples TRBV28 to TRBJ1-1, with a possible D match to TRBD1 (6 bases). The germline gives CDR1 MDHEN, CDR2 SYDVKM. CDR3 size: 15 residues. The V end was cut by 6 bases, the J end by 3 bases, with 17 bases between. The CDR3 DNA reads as TGTGCCAGCAGGTACGACGTAGGGGGATACACTGAAGCTTTCTTT. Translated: CASRYDVGGYTEAFF.

The chain's CDR3 is CSVEVAVTTEAFF. CDR3 bases: TGCAGCGTTGAGGTTGCAGTAACGACTGAAGCTTTCTTT. V usage is TRBV29-1 and J usage is TRBJ1-1, with no clear D. CDR1 and CDR2 from the germline V gene are SQVTM and ANQGSEA. V was trimmed by 3 bases and J by 5 bases, leaving 13 bases between them. The CDR3 is made up of 13 amino acids.

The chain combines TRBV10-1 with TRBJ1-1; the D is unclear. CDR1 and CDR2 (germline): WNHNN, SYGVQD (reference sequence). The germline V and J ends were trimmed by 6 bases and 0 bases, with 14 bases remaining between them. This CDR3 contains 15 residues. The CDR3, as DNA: TGCGCCAGCAGAGAAGTTAGCAGCCTGAACACTGAAGCTTTCTTT. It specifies CASREVSSLNTEAFF.

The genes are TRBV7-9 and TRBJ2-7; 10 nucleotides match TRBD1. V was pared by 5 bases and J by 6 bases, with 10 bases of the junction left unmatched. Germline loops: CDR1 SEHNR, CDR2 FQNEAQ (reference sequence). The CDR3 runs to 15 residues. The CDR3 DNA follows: TGTGCCAGCAGCCGATATGGGACAGGGGCTCCCGAGCAGTACTTC. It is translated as CASSRYGTGAPEQYF.

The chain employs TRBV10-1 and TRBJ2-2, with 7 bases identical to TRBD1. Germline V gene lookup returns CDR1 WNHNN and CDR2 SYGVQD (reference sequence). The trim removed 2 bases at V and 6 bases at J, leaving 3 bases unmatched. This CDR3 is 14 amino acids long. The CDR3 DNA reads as TGCGCCAGCAGTGAGGCAGGGGGAGCCGGGGAGCTGTTTTTT. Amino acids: CASSEAGGAGELFF.

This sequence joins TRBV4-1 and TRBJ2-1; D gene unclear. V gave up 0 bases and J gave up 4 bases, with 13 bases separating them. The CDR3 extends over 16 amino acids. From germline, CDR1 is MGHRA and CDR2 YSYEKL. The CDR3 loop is CASSQDGGVPYNEQFF. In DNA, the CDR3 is TGCGCCAGCAGCCAAGATGGTGGTGTACCTTACAATGAGCAGTTCTTC.

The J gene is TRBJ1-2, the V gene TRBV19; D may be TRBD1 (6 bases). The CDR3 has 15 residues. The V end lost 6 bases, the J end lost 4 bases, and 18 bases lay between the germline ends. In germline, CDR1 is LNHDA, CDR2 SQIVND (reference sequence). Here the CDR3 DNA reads TGTGCCAGTAGACTCGGAACAGGGAGTGGCTATGGCTACACCTTC. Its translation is CASRLGTGSGYGYTF.

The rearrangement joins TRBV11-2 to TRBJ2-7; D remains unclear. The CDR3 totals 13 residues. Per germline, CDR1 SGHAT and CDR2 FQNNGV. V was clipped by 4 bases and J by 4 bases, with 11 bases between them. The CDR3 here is CASSSVPSYEQYF. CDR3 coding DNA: TGTGCCAGCAGCTCAGTTCCTTCGTACGAGCAGTACTTC.

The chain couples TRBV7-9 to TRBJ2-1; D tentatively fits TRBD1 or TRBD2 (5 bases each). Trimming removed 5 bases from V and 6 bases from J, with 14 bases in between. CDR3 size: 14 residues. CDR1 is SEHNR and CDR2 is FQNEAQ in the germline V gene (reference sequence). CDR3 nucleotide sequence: TGTGCCAGCAGCCCCCGGGACGGTGGCAATGAGCAGTTCTTC. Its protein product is CASSPRDGGNEQFF.

CDR3 sequence reads: CASSPQGVVENGYTF. CDR3 DNA sequence: TGTGCCAGCAGTCCACAGGGGGTGGTAGAAAATGGCTACACCTTC. The rearrangement links TRBV27 to TRBJ1-2; 8 bases agree with TRBD1. V was clipped by 5 bases and J by 6 bases; unmatched bases: 11. The CDR3 runs to 15 residues. Germline values: CDR1 MNHEY, CDR2 SMNVEV (reference sequence).

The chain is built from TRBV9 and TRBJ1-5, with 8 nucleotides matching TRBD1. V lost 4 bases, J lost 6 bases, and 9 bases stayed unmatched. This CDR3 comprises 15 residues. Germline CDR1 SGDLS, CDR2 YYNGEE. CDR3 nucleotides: TGTGCCAGCAGCAGAACGGACAGGGCTTCTCAGCCCCAGCATTTT. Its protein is CASSRTDRASQPQHF.

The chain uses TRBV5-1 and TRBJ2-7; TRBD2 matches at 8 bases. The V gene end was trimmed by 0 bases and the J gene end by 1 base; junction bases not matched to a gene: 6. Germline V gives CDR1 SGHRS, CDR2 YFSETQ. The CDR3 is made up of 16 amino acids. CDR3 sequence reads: CASSLAGGARSYEQYF. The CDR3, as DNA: TGCGCCAGCAGCTTGGCCGGGGGGGCGCGATCCTACGAGCAGTACTTC.

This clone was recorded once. CDR3 loop: CASSSQAGGGRYGYTF. The CDR3 bases are TGTGCCAGCAGCTCACAGGCAGGGGGAGGTCGGTATGGCTACACCTTC. This rearrangement joins TRBV5-5 to TRBJ1-2, with 7 bases fitting TRBD1. This CDR3 spans 16 amino acids. CDR1 is SGHKS and CDR2 is YYEKEE in the germline V gene (reference sequence). V lost 3 bases to trimming and J lost 5 bases; unmatched junction nucleotides: 13.

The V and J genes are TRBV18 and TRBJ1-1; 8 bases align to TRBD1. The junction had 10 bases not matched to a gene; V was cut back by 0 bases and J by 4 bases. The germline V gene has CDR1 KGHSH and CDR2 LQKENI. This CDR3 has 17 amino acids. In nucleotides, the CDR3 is TGTGCCAGCTCACCACCGGCTCAGGGGGCGAGGAGCACTGAAGCTTTCTTT. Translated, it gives CASSPPAQGARSTEAFF.

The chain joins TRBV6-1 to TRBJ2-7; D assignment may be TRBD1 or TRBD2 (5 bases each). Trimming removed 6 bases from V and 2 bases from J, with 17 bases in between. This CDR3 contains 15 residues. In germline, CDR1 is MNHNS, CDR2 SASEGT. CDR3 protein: CASRGSPGPPYEQYF. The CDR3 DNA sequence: TGTGCCAGCAGGGGGTCCCCGGGGCCTCCCTACGAGCAGTACTTC.

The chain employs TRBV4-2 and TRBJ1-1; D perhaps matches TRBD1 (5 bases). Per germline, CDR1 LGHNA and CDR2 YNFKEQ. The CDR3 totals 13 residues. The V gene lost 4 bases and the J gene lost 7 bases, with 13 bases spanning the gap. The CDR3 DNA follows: TGTGCCAGCAGCCCCCTAGGGGAGTATGAAGCTTTCTTT. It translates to CASSPLGEYEAFF.

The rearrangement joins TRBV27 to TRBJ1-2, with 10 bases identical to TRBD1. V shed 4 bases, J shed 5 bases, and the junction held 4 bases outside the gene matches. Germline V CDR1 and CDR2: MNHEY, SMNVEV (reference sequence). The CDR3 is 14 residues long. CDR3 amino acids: CASSSGTGVYGYTF. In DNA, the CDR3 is TGTGCCAGCAGTTCCGGGACAGGGGTGTATGGCTACACCTTC.

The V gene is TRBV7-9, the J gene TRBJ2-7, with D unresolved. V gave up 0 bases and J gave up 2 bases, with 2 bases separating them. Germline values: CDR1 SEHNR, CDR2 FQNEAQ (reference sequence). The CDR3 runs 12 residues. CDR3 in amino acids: CASSLATYEQYF. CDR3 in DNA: TGTGCCAGCAGCTTAGCAACCTACGAGCAGTACTTC. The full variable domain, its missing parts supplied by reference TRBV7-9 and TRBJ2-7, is DTGVSQNPRHKITKRGQNVTFRCDPISEHNRLYWYRQTLGQGPEFLTYFQNEAQLEKSRLLSDRFSAERPKGSFSTLEIQRTEQGDSAMYLCASSLATYEQYFGPGTRLTVT.

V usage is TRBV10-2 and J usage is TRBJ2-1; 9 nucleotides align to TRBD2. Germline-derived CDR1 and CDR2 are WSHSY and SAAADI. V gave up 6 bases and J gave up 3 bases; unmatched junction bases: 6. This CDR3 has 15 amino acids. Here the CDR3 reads CASRPRLADYNEQFF. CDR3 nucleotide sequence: TGCGCCAGCAGACCACGACTAGCGGACTACAATGAGCAGTTCTTC.

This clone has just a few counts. This CDR3 is CASSMALGRSNQPQHF. DNA for the CDR3: TGTGCCAGTAGTATGGCCCTAGGAAGGAGCAATCAGCCCCAGCATTTT. This chain joins TRBV19 and TRBJ1-5; unclear D gene. V was cut by 3 bases and J by 1 base, with 13 bases left in between. The germline V gene has CDR1 LNHDA and CDR2 SQIVND (reference sequence). The CDR3 totals 16 residues.

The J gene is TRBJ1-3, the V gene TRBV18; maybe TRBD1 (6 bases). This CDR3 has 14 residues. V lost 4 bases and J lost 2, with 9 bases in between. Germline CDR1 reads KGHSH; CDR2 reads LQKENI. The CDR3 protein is CASSLQGTGNTIYF. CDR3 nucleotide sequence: TGTGCCAGCTCACTACAGGGCACTGGAAACACCATATATTTT.

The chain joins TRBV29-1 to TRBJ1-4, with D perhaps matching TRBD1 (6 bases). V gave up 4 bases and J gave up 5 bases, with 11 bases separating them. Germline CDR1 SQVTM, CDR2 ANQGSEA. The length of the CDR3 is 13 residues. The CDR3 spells CSVVGGANEKLFF. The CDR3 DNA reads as TGCAGCGTTGTGGGGGGGGCGAATGAAAAACTGTTTTTT.

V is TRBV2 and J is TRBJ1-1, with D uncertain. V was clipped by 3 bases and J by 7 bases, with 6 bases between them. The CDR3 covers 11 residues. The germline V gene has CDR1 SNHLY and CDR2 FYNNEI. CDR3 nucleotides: TGTGCCAGCAGTGAGGTACGTGAAGCTTTCTTT. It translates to CASSEVREAFF.

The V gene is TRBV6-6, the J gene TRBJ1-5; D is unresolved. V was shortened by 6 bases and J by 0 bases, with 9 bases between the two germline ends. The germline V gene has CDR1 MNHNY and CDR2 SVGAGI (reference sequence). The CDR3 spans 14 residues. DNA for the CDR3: TGTGCCAGCAGCGGGGTTTATAGCAATCAGCCCCAGCATTTT. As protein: CASSGVYSNQPQHF.

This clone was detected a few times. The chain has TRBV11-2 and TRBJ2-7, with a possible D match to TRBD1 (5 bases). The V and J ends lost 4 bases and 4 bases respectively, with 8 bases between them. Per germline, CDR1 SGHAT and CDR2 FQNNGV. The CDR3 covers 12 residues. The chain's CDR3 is CASSSRTYEQYF. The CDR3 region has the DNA TGTGCCAGCAGCTCTAGGACATACGAGCAGTACTTC.

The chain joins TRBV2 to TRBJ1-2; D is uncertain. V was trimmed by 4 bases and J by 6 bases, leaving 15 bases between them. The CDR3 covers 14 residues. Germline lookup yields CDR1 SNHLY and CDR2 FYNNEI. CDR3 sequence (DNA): TGTGCCAGCAGTGGTGTGGCGGAGAAGGATGGCTACACCTTC. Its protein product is CASSGVAEKDGYTF.